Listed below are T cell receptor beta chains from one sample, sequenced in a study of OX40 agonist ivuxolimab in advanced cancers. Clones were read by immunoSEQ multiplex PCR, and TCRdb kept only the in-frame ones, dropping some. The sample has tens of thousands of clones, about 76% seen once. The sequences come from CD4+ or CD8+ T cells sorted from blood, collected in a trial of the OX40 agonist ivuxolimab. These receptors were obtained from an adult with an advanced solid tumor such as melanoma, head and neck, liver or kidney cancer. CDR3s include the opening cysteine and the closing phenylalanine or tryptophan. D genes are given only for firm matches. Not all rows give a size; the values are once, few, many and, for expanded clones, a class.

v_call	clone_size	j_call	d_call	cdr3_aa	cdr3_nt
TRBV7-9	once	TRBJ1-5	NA	CASSLAGQPQHF	TGTGCCAGCAGCTTAGCCGGTCAGCCCCAGCATTTT
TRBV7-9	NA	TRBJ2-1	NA	CASSPHNEQFF	TGTGCCAGCAGCCCCCACAATGAGCAGTTCTTC
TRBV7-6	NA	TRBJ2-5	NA	CASSFGLRAETQYF	TGTGCCAGCAGCTTCGGACTCAGGGCGGAGACCCAGTACTTC
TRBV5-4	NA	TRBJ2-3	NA	CASSQDRKWGTDTQYF	TGTGCCAGCAGCCAAGACAGGAAATGGGGCACAGATACGCAGTATTTT
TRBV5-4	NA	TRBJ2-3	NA	CASSWSGSTDTQYF	TGTGCCAGCAGCTGGTCAGGGAGCACAGATACGCAGTATTTT
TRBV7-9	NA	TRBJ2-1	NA	CASSFDGEQFF	TGTGCCAGCAGCTTTGACGGTGAGCAGTTCTTC
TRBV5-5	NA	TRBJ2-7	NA	CASSLLRNSYEQYF	TGTGCCAGCAGCTTGTTACGGAACTCCTACGAGCAGTACTTC
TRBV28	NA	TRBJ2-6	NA	CASSLLPTGANVLTF	TGTGCCAGCAGTTTACTCCCAACTGGGGCCAACGTCCTGACTTTC
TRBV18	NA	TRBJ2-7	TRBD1	CASSPGQGPYEQYF	TGTGCCAGCTCACCAGGACAGGGACCCTACGAGCAGTACTTC
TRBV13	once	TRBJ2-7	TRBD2	CASSLASGSVFYEQYF	TGTGCCAGCAGCTTAGCAAGCGGGAGCGTATTCTACGAGCAGTACTTC
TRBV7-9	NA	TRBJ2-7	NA	CASSPPGLGFSEQYF	TGTGCCAGCAGCCCACCGGGACTTGGGTTCTCCGAGCAGTACTTC
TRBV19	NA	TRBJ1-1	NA	CASSLTMWTEAFF	TGTGCCAGTAGTCTAACGATGTGGACTGAAGCTTTCTTT
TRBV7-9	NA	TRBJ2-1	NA	CASSGGSYNEQFF	TGTGCCAGCAGCGGGGGTTCCTACAATGAGCAGTTCTTC
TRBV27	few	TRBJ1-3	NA	CASSPSIRGNTIYF	TGTGCCAGCAGCCCATCGATTAGGGGAAACACCATATATTTT
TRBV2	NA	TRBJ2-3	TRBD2	CASSLAGVPDTQYF	TGTGCCAGCAGTCTAGCGGGAGTTCCAGATACGCAGTATTTT
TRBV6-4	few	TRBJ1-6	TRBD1	CASSQGQGYSPLHF	TGTGCCAGCAGTCAGGGACAGGGCTATTCACCCCTCCACTTT
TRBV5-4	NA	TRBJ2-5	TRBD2	CASSLALAGAYQETQYF	TGTGCCAGCAGCTTGGCCCTAGCGGGGGCGTACCAAGAGACCCAGTACTTC
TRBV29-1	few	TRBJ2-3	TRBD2	CSVDSSGRAGPPDTQYF	TGCAGCGTTGACTCTAGCGGGAGGGCCGGTCCCCCAGATACGCAGTATTTT
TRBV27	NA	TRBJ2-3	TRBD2	CASSLAGTINTDTQYF	TGTGCCAGCAGTTTAGCCGGGACTATCAACACAGATACGCAGTATTTT
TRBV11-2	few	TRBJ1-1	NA	CASSFGTEAFF	TGTGCCAGCAGCTTCGGCACTGAAGCTTTCTTT
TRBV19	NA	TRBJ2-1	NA	CATGLGGEEFF	TGTGCCACCGGGTTAGGGGGAGAGGAGTTCTTC
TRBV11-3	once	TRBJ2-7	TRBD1	CASSPSTGTVNYEQYF	TGTGCCAGCAGCCCTAGCACCGGGACAGTGAACTACGAGCAGTACTTC
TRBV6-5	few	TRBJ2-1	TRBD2	CASSRREAYNEQFF	TGTGCCAGCTCTAGACGGGAGGCGTACAATGAGCAGTTCTTC
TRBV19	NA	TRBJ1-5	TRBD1	CASNLWGRQGNNQPQHF	TGTGCCAGTAACCTGTGGGGGAGACAGGGAAACAATCAGCCCCAGCATTTT
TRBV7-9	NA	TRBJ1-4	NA	CASSSPYRTDEHFNEKLFF	TGTGCCAGCAGCTCCCCATACCGGACGGACGAGCACTTTAATGAAAAACTGTTTTTT
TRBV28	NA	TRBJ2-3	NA	CASSFFGTKSTDTQYF	TGTGCCAGCAGTTTTTTTGGGACAAAAAGCACAGATACGCAGTATTTT
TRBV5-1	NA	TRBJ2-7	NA	CASSSFPDNSYEQYF	TGCGCCAGCAGCTCGTTTCCGGACAACTCCTACGAGCAGTACTTC
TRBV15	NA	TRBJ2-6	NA	CATSRGLSSGANVLTF	TGTGCCACCAGCAGAGGCCTGAGCTCTGGGGCCAACGTCCTGACTTTC
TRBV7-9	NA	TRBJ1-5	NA	CASSPKGVNQPQHF	TGTGCCAGCAGCCCAAAGGGGGTCAATCAGCCCCAGCATTTT
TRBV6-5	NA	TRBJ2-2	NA	CASSYAGSGELFF	TGTGCCAGCAGTTACGCAGGATCCGGGGAGCTGTTTTTT
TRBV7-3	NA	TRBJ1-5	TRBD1	CASSARTGGCNQPQHF	TGTGCCAGCAGCGCCCGGACAGGGGGCTGCAATCAGCCCCAGCATTTT
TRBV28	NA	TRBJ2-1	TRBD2	CASSLIAGGSYNEQFF	TGTGCCAGCAGTTTAATAGCGGGAGGGTCCTACAATGAGCAGTTCTTC
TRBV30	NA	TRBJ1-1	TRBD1	CAWSPDRVPFEAFF	TGTGCCTGGAGTCCGGACAGGGTCCCTTTTGAAGCTTTCTTT
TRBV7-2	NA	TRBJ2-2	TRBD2	CASSLALTSGKGELFF	TGTGCCAGCAGCTTAGCGCTAACTAGCGGAAAAGGGGAGCTGTTTTTT
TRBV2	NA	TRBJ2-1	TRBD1	CASGDPGQSYNEQFF	TGTGCCAGTGGAGACCCGGGACAGTCATACAATGAGCAGTTCTTC
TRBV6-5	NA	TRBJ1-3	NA	CASGTQGGGNTIYF	TGTGCCAGCGGGACACAGGGAGGTGGAAACACCATATATTTT
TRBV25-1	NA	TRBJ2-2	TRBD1	CASSLGDRGISGELFF	TGTGCCAGCAGCTTAGGCGACAGGGGAATTTCCGGGGAGCTGTTTTTT
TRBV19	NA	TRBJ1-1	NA	CASSMSGPNTEAFF	TGTGCCAGTAGTATGTCAGGCCCCAACACTGAAGCTTTCTTT
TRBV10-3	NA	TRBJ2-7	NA	CAISEAASSEQYF	TGTGCCATCAGTGAGGCCGCTAGTTCCGAGCAGTACTTC
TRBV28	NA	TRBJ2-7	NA	CASSSAGGDEQYF	TGTGCCAGCAGTTCGGCAGGCGGGGACGAGCAGTACTTC
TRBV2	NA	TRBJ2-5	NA	CASSEWGLTLETQYF	TGTGCCAGCAGTGAATGGGGCTTAACCTTGGAGACCCAGTACTTC
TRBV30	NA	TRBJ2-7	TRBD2	CAWSTGREYEQYF	TGTGCCTGGAGTACCGGGAGGGAATACGAGCAGTACTTC
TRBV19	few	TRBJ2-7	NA	CASTGDSTYEQYF	TGTGCCAGTACTGGGGACTCAACCTACGAGCAGTACTTC
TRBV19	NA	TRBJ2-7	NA	CASSVSGASYEQYF	TGTGCCAGTAGTGTTTCTGGGGCCTCCTACGAGCAGTACTTC
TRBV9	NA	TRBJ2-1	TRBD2	CASSVAASGNYNEQFF	TGTGCCAGCAGCGTAGCGGCTAGCGGGAACTACAATGAGCAGTTCTTC
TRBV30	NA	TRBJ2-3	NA	CAWSEVLYTQYF	TGTGCCTGGAGTGAGGTCCTTTATACGCAGTATTTT